A single sample gave rise to the 31 T cell receptor beta chains below, sequenced in a study of beta chain features in type 1 diabetes. Expressed TCRB transcripts were sequenced after all isolated RNA was converted to cDNA. The protocol was immunoSEQ multiplex PCR, while the TCRdb copy is restricted to in-frame clones and leaves out a portion. The data contain about 9,400 clones, 78% of them singletons. The specimen was Tregs from blood. The receptors were gathered from a woman between 18 and 30 years old in good health.

The V call is TRBV5-1, the J call TRBJ2-7; no firm D call. Germline assignment: CDR1 SGHRS and CDR2 YFSETQ. Trimming shortened V by 4 bases and J by 5 bases, and 13 bases separated the two germline ends. The CDR3 is made up of 13 amino acids. Written as DNA, the CDR3 is TGCGCCAGCAGCGAGGCTAGTTCCCACGAGCAGTACTTC. It translates to CASSEASSHEQYF.

CDR3 nucleotides: TGTGCCAGCAGCCCCCACAGGGGCCTCCAAGAGACCCAGTACTTC. Translating gives CASSPHRGLQETQYF. V is TRBV7-9 and J is TRBJ2-5, with TRBD1 matching over 7 bases. This CDR3 has 15 residues. V trimming: 5 bases; J trimming: 1 base; junction bases outside the gene matches: 7. CDR1 SEHNR and CDR2 FQNEAQ come from the germline V gene (reference sequence).

This chain links TRBV7-9 with TRBJ1-1; D remains ambiguous. The CDR3 spans 17 residues. V shed 5 bases and J shed 1 base, with 20 bases lying between them. Germline-derived CDR1 and CDR2 are SEHNR and FQNEAQ (reference sequence). For the CDR3, the DNA is TGTGCCAGCAGCGTAGTCGGTTCGGCAGGCCCGAACACTGAAGCTTTCTTT. It is translated as CASSVVGSAGPNTEAFF. The full variable domain, rest sourced from reference TRBV7-9 and TRBJ1-1, is DTGVSQNPRHKITKRGQNVTFRCDPISEHNRLYWYRQTLGQGPEFLTYFQNEAQLEKSRLLSDRFSAERPKGSFSTLEIQRTEQGDSAMYLCASSVVGSAGPNTEAFFGQGTRLTVV.

Concerning this clone itself: The same CDR3 is also encoded by other DNA sequences in this sample. The chain carries TRBV2 and TRBJ2-3; no clear D. Looked up from germline, CDR1 is SNHLY and CDR2 is FYNNEI. V was shortened by 6 bases and J by 8 bases, with 12 bases between the two germline ends. The CDR3 is made up of 12 amino acids. CDR3: CASSETVFTQYF. In nucleotides, the CDR3 is TGTGCCAGCAGCGAAACGGTTTTTACGCAGTATTTT.

The V call is TRBV7-9, the J call TRBJ1-1; perhaps TRBD1 as D (5 bases). Germline CDR1 SEHNR, CDR2 FQNEAQ (reference sequence). V lost 0 bases, J lost 4 bases, and 15 bases lay in between. The CDR3 covers 16 residues. The CDR3 bases are TGTGCCAGCAGCTTAGCGGGGGGTCTTAGAGCCACTGAAGCTTTCTTT. As protein: CASSLAGGLRATEAFF. The complete variable domain, with remaining parts taken from reference TRBV7-9 and TRBJ1-1, reads DTGVSQNPRHKITKRGQNVTFRCDPISEHNRLYWYRQTLGQGPEFLTYFQNEAQLEKSRLLSDRFSAERPKGSFSTLEIQRTEQGDSAMYLCASSLAGGLRATEAFFGQGTRLTVV.

This clone was recorded once. The genes are TRBV19 and TRBJ1-4; D remains ambiguous. The CDR3 loop spans 13 amino acids. Germline-derived CDR1 and CDR2 are LNHDA and SQIVND (reference sequence). Between the trimmed V and J ends, which lost 5 bases and 8 bases, there was a span of 12 bases. This chain's CDR3 is CASSWLSGEKLFF. CDR3 nucleotide sequence: TGTGCCAGTAGTTGGCTGAGCGGGGAAAAACTGTTTTTT.

V usage is TRBV5-4 and J usage is TRBJ1-1, with D perhaps matching TRBD1 (6 bases). This CDR3 is built from 16 residues. CDR1 and CDR2 (germline): SGHNT, YYREEE (reference sequence). Trimming left V 4 bases short and J 6 bases short, with 22 bases between. CDR3 sequence: CASSPRGGLGYAEAFF. DNA of the CDR3: TGTGCCAGCAGCCCCCGGGGGGGCCTGGGATACGCTGAAGCTTTCTTT.

The rearrangement uses TRBV14 and TRBJ2-7; D possibly corresponds to TRBD2 (6 bases). Trimming shortened V by 0 bases and J by 4 bases, and 22 bases separated the two germline ends. This CDR3 region has 18 residues. Germline CDR1 and CDR2: SGHDN and FVKESK. The CDR3 coding sequence is TGTGCCAGCAGCCAAGATAAGCGGGCGCCGTGGGGGGAATACGAGCAGTACTTC. As protein: CASSQDKRAPWGEYEQYF.

V is TRBV19 and J is TRBJ1-5; 7 bases are a match to TRBD1. Trimming at V came to 4 bases and at J to 1 base, leaving 7 bases not matched to a gene. This CDR3 is built from 16 residues. Germline V gene data show CDR1 as LNHDA and CDR2 as SQIVND (reference sequence). The CDR3 loop is CASSTRQGASNQPQHF. CDR3 nucleotides: TGTGCCAGTAGTACCAGACAGGGAGCAAGCAATCAGCCCCAGCATTTT. The complete variable domain, with remaining parts taken from reference TRBV19 and TRBJ1-5, reads DGGITQSPKYLFRKEGQNVTLSCEQNLNHDAMYWYRQDPGQGLRLIYYSQIVNDFQKGDIAEGYSVSREKKESFPLTVTSAQKNPTAFYLCASSTRQGASNQPQHFGDGTRLSIL.

As DNA, the CDR3 is TGTGCCAGCAGCTCGCGGGACTTCAGCACAGATACGCAGTATTTT. Residues: CASSSRDFSTDTQYF. The chain is built from TRBV7-2 and TRBJ2-3, with D perhaps matching TRBD2 (6 bases). The V gene's germline CDR1 is SGHTA and CDR2 FQGNSA. V lost 4 bases, J lost 0 bases, and 11 bases lay in between. CDR3 length: 15 residues.

The V and J genes are TRBV2 and TRBJ2-2; D gene unclear. The CDR3 length is 15 residues. The V gene's germline CDR1 is SNHLY and CDR2 FYNNEI. With 5 bases removed from V and 0 bases from J, the gap between germline ends came to 10 bases. CDR3 nucleotides: TGTGCCAGCAGTTCGACTCCTGCGAACACCGGGGAGCTGTTTTTT. Its translation is CASSSTPANTGELFF.

The gene calls are TRBV5-1 and TRBJ1-1, with no clear D. Germline V gene lookup returns CDR1 SGHRS and CDR2 YFSETQ. The CDR3 sequence is 17 residues long. V lost 1 base to trimming and J lost 3 bases, with 19 bases between them. The CDR3 loop reads CASSLRLRAAYDTEAFF. CDR3 bases: TGCGCCAGCAGCTTGAGGCTCCGAGCGGCATACGACACTGAAGCTTTCTTT.

The chain couples TRBV9 to TRBJ2-5; 12 bases line up with TRBD2. Trimming removed 4 bases from V and 5 bases from J; junction bases left unmatched: 12. Germline CDR1 is SGDLS and CDR2 is YYNGEE. This CDR3 is built from 17 residues. The CDR3, as DNA: TGTGCCAGCAGCCTAGGTTCGACTAGCGGGAGATCGGAGACCCAGTACTTC. As protein: CASSLGSTSGRSETQYF.

The V call is TRBV13, the J call TRBJ2-1; D gene ambiguous. The CDR3 has 13 amino acids. The ends were cut back, 5 bases at V and 3 bases at J, with 8 bases in the middle. Germline CDR1 is PRHDT and CDR2 is FYEKMQ (reference sequence). Here the CDR3 DNA reads TGTGCCAGCAGCCCCGACATCTACAATGAGCAGTTCTTC. It is translated as CASSPDIYNEQFF.

The V and J genes are TRBV5-4 and TRBJ1-2, with 8 bases identical to TRBD1. V lost 6 bases to trimming and J lost 0 bases; unmatched junction nucleotides: 10. Germline V lookup: CDR1 SGHNT, CDR2 YYREEE (reference sequence). The CDR3 covers 16 residues. The CDR3 DNA reads TGTGCCAGCAACTCCAAATCCAGGGGGCCTAACTATGGCTACACCTTC. Translated: CASNSKSRGPNYGYTF.

This rearrangement joins TRBV7-9 to TRBJ2-1; 9 nucleotides align to TRBD2. Germline trimming cut 4 bases from V and 7 bases from J; bases unmatched to any gene: 8. The germline gives CDR1 SEHNR, CDR2 FQNEAQ (reference sequence). The CDR3 has 15 residues. The DNA for the CDR3 is TGTGCCAGCAGCTCTCGGCGGGAGGGGGTGAATGAGCAGTTCTTC. Encoded protein: CASSSRREGVNEQFF.

The chain combines TRBV11-2 with TRBJ2-1, with D possibly TRBD2 on 5 matching bases. CDR1 SGHAT and CDR2 FQNNGV come from the germline V gene. The germline V and J ends were trimmed by 7 bases and 7 bases, with 26 bases remaining between them. The CDR3 loop spans 17 amino acids. The CDR3 spells CASTLAAGARVGNEQFF. Written as DNA, the CDR3 is TGTGCCAGCACCCTCGCGGCGGGCGCCAGAGTCGGGAATGAGCAGTTCTTC.

DNA of the CDR3: TGCGCCAGCAGCTCTGGACAGGAGGCTTCTCCCCTCCACTTT. Encoded protein: CASSSGQEASPLHF. The rearrangement joins TRBV5-1 to TRBJ1-6; 7 bases match TRBD1. The CDR3 runs to 14 residues. V lost 3 bases, J lost 13 bases, and 10 bases stayed unmatched. The V gene's germline CDR1 is SGHRS and CDR2 YFSETQ.

CDR3 loop: CASILAGAAGEQYF. CDR3 DNA: TGTGCCAGCATCCTCGCGGGGGCAGCGGGCGAGCAGTACTTC. This chain uses TRBV7-9 with TRBJ2-7; the D gene is possibly TRBD2 (7 bases). This CDR3 region has 14 residues. Per germline, CDR1 SEHNR and CDR2 FQNEAQ (reference sequence). Trimming stripped 7 bases from V and 6 bases from J, with 19 bases between.

The rearrangement links TRBV2 to TRBJ2-7, with 8 bases matching TRBD2. The CDR3 runs 15 residues. Trimming removed 2 bases from V and 1 base from J; junction bases left unmatched: 4. Germline loops: CDR1 SNHLY, CDR2 FYNNEI. CDR3 in amino acids: CASSEWPSGSYEQYF. CDR3 nucleotide sequence: TGTGCCAGCAGTGAATGGCCTAGCGGGTCCTACGAGCAGTACTTC.

The chain employs TRBV5-1 and TRBJ1-6; D is uncertain. The CDR3 length is 14 residues. Trimming shortened V by 4 bases and J by 9 bases, and 14 bases separated the two germline ends. Germline V CDR1 and CDR2: SGHRS, YFSETQ. CDR3 coding DNA: TGCGCCAGCAGCACCGGGTCGGGAATTTCACCCCTCCACTTT. Translation gives CASSTGSGISPLHF.

This chain joins TRBV5-1 and TRBJ2-2, with D possibly TRBD1 on 6 matching bases. The CDR3 contains 14 residues. The germline gives CDR1 SGHRS, CDR2 YFSETQ. V lost 4 bases and J 4 bases, leaving 11 bases between the germline ends. CDR3: CASSPGQFTGELFF. As DNA, the CDR3 is TGCGCCAGCAGCCCCGGACAGTTCACCGGGGAGCTGTTTTTT. The whole variable domain, remainder taken from reference TRBV5-1 and TRBJ2-2, is KAGVTQTPRYLIKTRGQQVTLSCSPISGHRSVSWYQQTPGQGLQFLFEYFSETQRNKGNFPGRFSGRQFSNSRSEMNVSTLELGDSALYLCASSPGQFTGELFFGEGSRLTVL.

CDR3: CASSLGWAGGEKLFF. Written as DNA, the CDR3 is TGTGCCAGCAGCTTAGGTTGGGCAGGTGGTGAAAAACTGTTTTTT. V gene TRBV7-2 combines with J gene TRBJ1-4; D gene unclear. Per germline, CDR1 SGHTA and CDR2 FQGNSA. V lost 1 base, J lost 7 bases, and 13 bases lay in between. This CDR3 has 15 amino acids.

This sequence joins TRBV7-9 and TRBJ2-3; 12 bases align to TRBD1. The germline V gene has CDR1 SEHNR and CDR2 FQNEAQ (reference sequence). V trimming: 4 bases; J trimming: 3 bases; junction bases outside the gene matches: 8. The CDR3 is made up of 17 amino acids. In nucleotides, the CDR3 is TGTGCCAGCAGCTCGGGACAGGGGGCCTCGGGGACAGATACGCAGTATTTT. It translates to CASSSGQGASGTDTQYF.

This chain links TRBV19 with TRBJ1-1; a possible D gene is TRBD1 (6 bases). Germline values: CDR1 LNHDA, CDR2 SQIVND (reference sequence). V gave up 5 bases and J gave up 3 bases, with 10 bases separating them. The CDR3 length is 13 residues. CDR3 residues: CASSPRGYTEAFF. The DNA of the CDR3 is TGTGCCAGTAGTCCCAGGGGATACACTGAAGCTTTCTTT.

As regards this clone: Other DNA sequences in this sample translate to the same CDR3. The chain joins TRBV2 to TRBJ2-3, with D perhaps TRBD2 (5 bases). Germline values: CDR1 SNHLY, CDR2 FYNNEI. The V gene lost 9 bases and the J gene lost 8 bases, with 15 bases spanning the gap. The CDR3 loop spans 12 amino acids. The CDR3 nucleotides read TGTGCCAGTAGCGAAACGGTTTTTACGCAGTATTTT. Translation: CASSETVFTQYF.

V gene TRBV5-1 combines with J gene TRBJ2-5; 7 positions match TRBD2. The CDR3 runs 14 residues. CDR1 and CDR2 (germline): SGHRS, YFSETQ. With V trimmed by 1 base and J by 2 bases, 2 bases remained unmatched. CDR3 amino acids: CASSLQRGQETQYF. The CDR3 bases are TGCGCCAGCAGCTTGCAGCGGGGACAAGAGACCCAGTACTTC.

This chain joins TRBV7-2 and TRBJ1-2; 9 nucleotides align to TRBD1. The trim removed 5 bases at V and 4 bases at J, leaving 8 bases unmatched. The CDR3 runs to 15 residues. From germline, CDR1 is SGHTA and CDR2 FQGNSA. The CDR3 nucleotides are TGTGCCAGCAGCGGGAGAACAGGGGGCGGCTATGGCTACACCTTC. It translates to CASSGRTGGGYGYTF.

This clone has a single count. The chain links TRBV5-1 to TRBJ2-2, with 8 positions matching TRBD1. Germline CDR1 reads SGHRS; CDR2 reads YFSETQ. Unmatched junction bases numbered 6, after V lost 5 bases and J lost 6 bases. CDR3 size: 14 residues. In DNA, the CDR3 is TGCGCCAGCAGGACACAGGGGGGATCCGGGGAGCTGTTTTTT. As protein: CASRTQGGSGELFF.

The chain couples TRBV12-1 to TRBJ1-1; the D call TRBD1 from the table was never checked on the DNA. TRBV12-1 constitutes a pseudogene. CDR3 size: 15 residues. The CDR3: CASSFEGRGTIEAFF. The CDR3, as DNA: TGTGCCAGCAGCTTTGAAGGCAGGGGAACTATTGAAGCTTTCTTT.

V gene TRBV5-1 combines with J gene TRBJ1-1, with D possibly TRBD1 on 6 matching bases. Per germline, CDR1 SGHRS and CDR2 YFSETQ. V dropped 4 bases and J dropped 3 bases, with 10 bases sitting between them. The CDR3 has 13 amino acids. The CDR3 region has the DNA TGCGCCAGCAGCCAGGACAGTTACACTGAAGCTTTCTTT. Translation gives CASSQDSYTEAFF.